In its sample, the clone carrying this TCR beta chain was seen a few times. The antigen remains undetermined. The sample comes from a study of CD8+ T cells in alopecia areata. Background on the study: Tofacitinib was taken orally by treated patients, and the dose was 5 to 10 mg twice daily.

General study points: With one nonresponder, baseline CD8+ expansion's link to response remains uncertain. During tofacitinib treatment, many expanded lesional clones remained in scalp and blood.

Investigators isolated RNA and reverse transcribed it into cDNA to act as the sequencing template. Here immunoSEQ multiplex PCR was the method, and the copy in TCRdb shows in-frame clones only, minus some. The sample includes some 200,000 clones, roughly 60% of them seen just once. Treatment described: oral pan-JAK inhibitor, 5-10 mg twice daily. Germline V gives CDR1 ENHRY, CDR2 SYGVKD. V lost 4 bases to trimming and J lost 1 base, with 4 bases between them. The CDR3 totals 12 residues. This TCR came from a human donor with alopecia areata. The sequencing here drew on CD4+ T cells sorted from blood, taken at week 24, from a patient treated with tofacitinib. The chain uses TRBV10-3 and TRBJ1-2; D gene unclear. The CDR3 sequence: CAISAVNYGYTF. In DNA form, the CDR3 reads TGTGCCATCAGTGCGGTTAACTATGGCTACACCTTC.